The clone carrying this T cell receptor beta chain was picked up a small number of times. Its cognate antigen is unknown. This specimen belongs to a study of cytomegalovirus exposure and HLA in healthy donors. Study-wide context: Counted in an early data release were about 85 million unique TCRs from HLA-typed donors.

It was with 60 Vbeta and 13 Jbeta primers that the PCR ran. Data came from immunoSEQ multiplex PCR; TCRdb stores just in-frame clones and leaves some out. The data contain roughly 200,000 clones, around 80% of them seen just once; the ten biggest clones take up approximately 0.62%. Regarding the study as a whole: Rates of TCR association differed by HLA locus in a later analysis, with DRB1 highest and HLA-C lowest.

With 0 bases removed from V and 2 bases from J, the gap between germline ends came to 5 bases. Germline V lookup: CDR1 KGHSH, CDR2 LQKENI. The CDR3 consists of 14 residues. The rearrangement links TRBV18 to TRBJ1-3; the D is unclear. The source is a middle-aged woman in good health and CMV-seronegative. The sequenced material came from PBMCs. In nucleotides, the CDR3 is TGTGCCAGCTCACCACCGGGAGCTGGAAACACCATATATTTT. Translating it yields CASSPPGAGNTIYF.